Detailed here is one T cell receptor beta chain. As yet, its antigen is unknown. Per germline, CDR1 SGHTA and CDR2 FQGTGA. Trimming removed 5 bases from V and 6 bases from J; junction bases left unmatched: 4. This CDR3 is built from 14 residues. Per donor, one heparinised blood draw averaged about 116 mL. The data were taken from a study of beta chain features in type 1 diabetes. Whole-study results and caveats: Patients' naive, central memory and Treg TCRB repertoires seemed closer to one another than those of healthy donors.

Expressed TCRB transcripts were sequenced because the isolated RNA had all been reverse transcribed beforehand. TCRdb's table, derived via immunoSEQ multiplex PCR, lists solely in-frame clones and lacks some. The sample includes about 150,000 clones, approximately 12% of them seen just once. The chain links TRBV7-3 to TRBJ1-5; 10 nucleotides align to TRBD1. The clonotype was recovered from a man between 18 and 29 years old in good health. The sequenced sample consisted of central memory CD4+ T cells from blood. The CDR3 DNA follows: TGTGCCAGCAGCCGGGACAGGGGTTTTCAGCCCCAGCATTTT. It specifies CASSRDRGFQPQHF.